This T cell receptor (beta chain) was identified during a study of T cells in localized non-small cell lung cancer. This CDR3 is built from 13 residues. Germline values: CDR1 SGHKS, CDR2 YYEKEE (reference sequence). Trimming stripped 3 bases from V and 2 bases from J, with 9 bases between. Assay: immunoSEQ multiplex PCR; the TCRdb copy retains only in-frame clones and omits some. The table includes tens of thousands of clones, more than 70% detected once. The TCR originated in an older female donor with stage I lung adenocarcinoma. The chain employs TRBV5-5 and TRBJ2-7, with unresolved D. Material: peripheral blood, obtained before any cancer treatment. CDR3 nucleotide sequence: TGTGCCAGCAGCTCCCGCCCACCCTACGAGCAGTACTTC. It specifies CASSSRPPYEQYF.